This is a list of T cell receptor beta chains from one sample in a study of Ad26.COV2.S vaccination and SARS-CoV-2 variants. Measured with immunoSEQ multiplex PCR; TCRdb has only the in-frame clones, and not every one. The sample holds 350,000 to 450,000 clones, 89% seen once. Sequenced here: peripheral blood, sampled in a trial of Ad26.COV2.S vaccine versus placebo. Receptor source: a person between 18 and 65 years old who received the Ad26.COV2.S COVID-19 vaccine or a placebo. Each CDR3 is given with its conserved first and last residue. D genes are given only for firm matches. Some rows have no size entry. The others give once, few or many, or a class for an expanded clone.

V gene,D gene,clone size,J gene,CDR3 protein,CDR3 DNA
TRBV3-1/TRBV3-2,TRBD1,-,TRBJ1-2,CASSQSGQGVDGYTF,TGTGCCAGCAGCCAATCAGGACAGGGGGTTGATGGCTACACCTTC
TRBV4-1,TRBD1,-,TRBJ1-3,CASSQDLPRQGRRHTIYF,TGCGCCAGCAGCCAAGATCTTCCCCGACAGGGAAGGCGGCACACCATATATTTT
TRBV29-1,-,-,TRBJ1-3,CSVSGGSGNTIYF,TGCAGCGTCTCAGGAGGCTCTGGAAACACCATATATTTT
TRBV29-1,-,-,TRBJ2-4,CSVEKGQGGKNIQYF,TGCAGCGTTGAGAAGGGCCAGGGTGGCAAAAACATTCAGTACTTC
TRBV12-3/TRBV12-4,-,-,TRBJ2-6,CASSFGANVLTF,TGTGCCAGCAGTTTCGGGGCCAACGTCCTGACTTTC
TRBV9,-,-,TRBJ2-2,CASSVVASVQNGELFF,TGTGCCAGCAGCGTAGTCGCTAGCGTACAGAACGGGGAGCTGTTTTTT
TRBV30,TRBD1,once,TRBJ1-3,CAWGAGTVSGNTIYF,TGTGCCTGGGGGGCCGGGACAGTCTCTGGAAACACCATATATTTT
TRBV27,TRBD2,-,TRBJ2-7,CASSLNSGSTYEQYF,TGTGCCAGCAGTTTGAATAGCGGGAGTACTTACGAGCAGTACTTC
TRBV5-1,TRBD2,-,TRBJ2-1,CASSLSGVYNEQFF,TGCGCCAGCAGCTTAAGCGGGGTCTACAATGAGCAGTTCTTC
TRBV7-9,-,-,TRBJ1-5,CASSPDPQHF,TGTGCCAGCAGCCCGGATCCCCAGCATTTT
TRBV29-1,TRBD2,-,TRBJ2-7,CSGGLVGDEQYF,TGCAGCGGTGGACTAGTCGGCGACGAGCAGTACTTC
TRBV5-1,-,once,TRBJ2-3,CASSLYPGSGDTQYF,TGCGCCAGCAGCTTGTATCCAGGCTCTGGGGATACGCAGTATTTT
TRBV24-1,-,once,TRBJ1-5,CATSDFGQPQHF,TGTGCCACCAGTGATTTCGGACAGCCCCAGCATTTT
TRBV28,TRBD1,-,TRBJ1-2,CASSFQGVGGYTF,TGTGCCAGCAGTTTCCAGGGGGTGGGTGGCTACACCTTC
TRBV7-3,TRBD1,-,TRBJ1-6,CASSFRDRGSPLHF,TGTGCCAGCAGCTTCCGGGACAGGGGCTCACCCCTCCACTTT
TRBV14,-,-,TRBJ1-2,CASSQATANYGYTF,TGTGCCAGCAGCCAAGCGACCGCAAACTATGGCTACACCTTC
TRBV6-5,-,-,TRBJ2-1,CASLLDHNEQFF,TGTGCCAGTTTACTAGACCACAATGAGCAGTTCTTC
TRBV29-1,-,once,TRBJ2-1,CSVLKSYNEQFF,TGCAGCGTTTTAAAATCCTACAATGAGCAGTTCTTC
TRBV2,-,once,TRBJ1-5,CASSEAPHGSQHF,TGTGCCAGCAGTGAAGCGCCCCATGGGTCCCAGCATTTT
TRBV7-9,TRBD1,once,TRBJ1-1,CASSLEGQGGTEAFF,TGTGCCAGCAGCTTAGAGGGACAGGGTGGAACTGAAGCTTTCTTT
TRBV11-2,TRBD1,-,TRBJ2-1,CASSLWTGVHEQFF,TGTGCCAGCAGCTTATGGACAGGGGTGCATGAGCAGTTCTTC
TRBV3-1/TRBV3-2,-,-,TRBJ2-7,CASSNRDHFSYEQYF,TGTGCCAGCAGCAACCGGGACCATTTCTCCTACGAGCAGTACTTC
TRBV5-1,-,-,TRBJ1-2,CASSLMGDSNYGYTF,TGCGCCAGCAGCTTGATGGGAGACTCTAACTATGGCTACACCTTC
TRBV4-2,-,-,TRBJ1-4,CASSPAGGSQEKLFF,TGTGCCAGCAGCCCCGCGGGAGGGTCCCAGGAAAAACTGTTTTTT
TRBV19,TRBD1,-,TRBJ1-4,CASSMTGADNEKLFF,TGTGCCAGTAGTATGACAGGGGCCGATAATGAAAAACTGTTTTTT
TRBV5-6,-,-,TRBJ1-2,CASSSVDTINYGYTF,TGTGCCAGCAGCTCGGTGGACACGATTAACTATGGCTACACCTTC
TRBV29-1,TRBD2,-,TRBJ2-1,CSVRKREGLYNEQFF,TGCAGCGTCCGGAAGCGGGAGGGCCTTTACAATGAGCAGTTCTTC
TRBV28,TRBD1,-,TRBJ1-5,CASSLLQGHQPQHF,TGTGCCAGCAGTTTATTACAGGGGCATCAGCCCCAGCATTTT
TRBV6-1,TRBD1,-,TRBJ1-1,CASSEAPRGRTEAFF,TGTGCCAGCAGTGAAGCACCCAGGGGGCGCACTGAAGCTTTCTTT